This T cell receptor (beta chain) was captured by sequencing in a study of blood T cell repertoires in COVID-19. The overall study: Sample material is recorded as cDNA or gDNA derived from T cells, B-cell-depleted T cells, or PBMCs.

Trimming removed 2 bases at V and 0 bases at J, with 5 bases between. Germline assignment: CDR1 SGHVS and CDR2 FQNEAQ. The CDR3 contains 14 residues. Clones were read by immunoSEQ multiplex PCR, and TCRdb kept only the in-frame ones, dropping some. The sample gives 88,000 or so clones, about 76% of which show up once; 20% to 25% is in the top ten. This clone was counted only a few times. J is TRBJ2-1 and V is TRBV7-8, with D unresolved. The sample consisted of peripheral blood. The source of this sequence is a human donor in a cohort sampled during active COVID-19. CDR3 residues: CASSLRSSYNEQFF. The CDR3 nucleotides are TGTGCCAGCAGCTTAAGGAGCTCCTACAATGAGCAGTTCTTC.